Included here is one T cell receptor beta chain sequence, with context. The antigen is not known. Since no conserved phenylalanine or tryptophan closes the CDR3, a read error is the likely cause. Relying on iRepertoire HTBI primers and Arm-PCR of CDR3 regions, the team built TCR beta libraries. Each CDR3 protein gets one entry after TCRdb re-called the multiplex PCR reads with MiXCR. The top ten clones hold 13% to 15% of a sample with 400,000 to 500,000 distinct CDR3 sequences, 21% of them seen once. The sample is drawn from a study of regulatory T cells in long-lasting Graves disease. Time point noted: persistent/refractory GD, antithyroid drugs over 5 years with positive TRAb. Extracted PBMC RNA gave rise to the TCR library. Graves' disease diagnosis was established per American Thyroid Association guidelines. Germline CDR1 MDHEN, CDR2 SYDVKM. The CDR3 contains 13 residues. Trimming at V came to 7 bases and at J to 7 bases, leaving 9 bases not matched to a gene.

Study conclusions and caveats: Persistent cases of Graves' showed reduced TCR diversity relative to newly diagnosed patients. Patients with persistent disease showed a bias toward TRBV28, TRBJ1-2 and TRBJ2-5.

This clonotype was obtained from a female donor with Graves disease. Sequenced material: peripheral blood mononuclear cells (PBMCs), taken when the disease was refractory, from a patient treated with antithyroid drugs. This chain uses TRBV28 with TRBJ1-1, with 7 bases identical to TRBD1. CDR3 loop: CASTIRQGGEAFS. CDR3 bases: TGTGCCAGCACCATCCGACAGGGAGGTGAAGCTTTCTCC.